Below, 10 T cell receptor beta chains from the same sample are listed, as sequenced in a study of cytomegalovirus exposure and HLA in healthy donors (dated by TCRdb to about 2017). Library preparation used the immunoSEQ multiplex PCR assay. What TCRdb holds here is the immuneACCESS table cut down to in-frame rearrangements. Part of the clones is not present; checked against another copy, under half of the missing clones reflect an unresolved V gene, and the others are unexplained. For this sample there are about 140,000 clones; 70% to 90% appear just once. The top ten constitute 1.4% to 1.5% of the sample. Sequenced: PBMCs. The receptors were sampled from a woman aged 25-40 years in good health and CMV-seronegative.

The chain joins TRBV28 to TRBJ1-6, with D maybe TRBD1 (5 bases). The CDR3 loop spans 14 amino acids. The germline V and J ends were trimmed by 6 bases and 4 bases, with 10 bases remaining between them. CDR1 and CDR2 (germline): MDHEN, SYDVKM. The CDR3: CASRGPLYNSPLHF. The CDR3 bases are TGTGCCAGCAGGGGGCCCTTATATAATTCACCCCTCCACTTT. The variable domain in full, completed from reference TRBV28 and TRBJ1-6, reads DVKVTQSSRYLVKRTGEKVFLECVQDMDHENMFWYRQDPGLGLRLIYFSYDVKMKEKGDIPEGYSVSREKKERFSLILESASTNQTSMYLCASRGPLYNSPLHFGNGTRLTVT.

The chain joins TRBV4-2 to TRBJ2-2, with D unclear. This CDR3 comprises 14 residues. With 2 bases removed from V and 7 bases from J, the gap between germline ends came to 11 bases. The V gene's germline CDR1 is LGHNA and CDR2 YNFKEQ. DNA for the CDR3: TGTGCCAGCAGCCAAAGCGCCTTCTACGGGGAGCTGTTTTTT. Amino acids: CASSQSAFYGELFF.

This clone came up a few times. The chain recombines TRBV7-8 with TRBJ2-1; D is perhaps TRBD2 (5 bases). Trimming shortened V by 4 bases and J by 9 bases, and 13 bases separated the two germline ends. This CDR3 has 13 residues. Germline V lookup: CDR1 SGHVS, CDR2 FQNEAQ. CDR3 DNA: TGTGCCAGCAGCTCAAGTACGGGGTTTGAGCAGTTCTTC. Encoded protein: CASSSSTGFEQFF.

The chain has TRBV10-2 and TRBJ2-2, with D unclear. The ends were cut back, 0 bases at V and 6 bases at J, with 8 bases in the middle. Germline V gives CDR1 WSHSY, CDR2 SAAADI. This CDR3 region has 14 residues. The CDR3 nucleotides are TGCGCCAGCAGTGAGTCTTCCCGCGCCGGGGAGCTGTTTTTT. This codes for CASSESSRAGELFF.

The rearrangement links TRBV11-3 to TRBJ2-3; 9 nucleotides match TRBD2. The CDR3 extends over 16 amino acids. Germline V gene data show CDR1 as SGHNT and CDR2 as YENEEA. J gave up 4 bases and V 1 base, and 6 bases lay outside the gene matches. CDR3 in DNA: TGTGCCAGCAGCTTAGGCGGGGGGGCCGGGGCAGATACGCAGTATTTT. It specifies CASSLGGGAGADTQYF.

The genes are TRBV28 and TRBJ1-2; 7 positions match TRBD1. V dropped 8 bases and J dropped 2; count of bases not matched to a gene: 5. The germline V gene encodes CDR1 MDHEN and CDR2 SYDVKM. This CDR3 comprises 13 residues. The DNA for the CDR3 is TGTGCCAGCTTTACAGGGGCCAACTATGGCTACACCTTC. It is translated as CASFTGANYGYTF.

The chain uses TRBV7-6 and TRBJ2-5, with a tentative D call TRBD1 (5 bases). The CDR3 length is 16 residues. The ends were cut back, 0 bases at V and 0 bases at J, with 11 bases in the middle. Per germline, CDR1 SGHVS and CDR2 FNYEAQ. The CDR3 loop reads CASSLAQGSYQETQYF. CDR3 nucleotide sequence: TGTGCCAGCAGCTTAGCGCAGGGATCGTACCAAGAGACCCAGTACTTC.

This chain connects TRBV5-4 to TRBJ1-5, with TRBD1 identical over 8 bases. After removal of 2 bases from V and 2 bases from J, the junction contained 0 bases not matched to a gene. The CDR3 runs to 14 residues. Germline loops: CDR1 SGHNT, CDR2 YYREEE (reference sequence). CDR3 nucleotide sequence: TGTGCCAGCAGCTTACAGGGGGGCAATCAGCCCCAGCATTTT. This sequence encodes CASSLQGGNQPQHF.

This chain joins TRBV27 and TRBJ2-3; 10 positions match TRBD2. The CDR3 has 14 residues. The V gene's germline CDR1 is MNHEY and CDR2 SMNVEV (reference sequence). After removal of 7 bases from V and 3 bases from J, the junction contained 4 bases not matched to a gene. DNA of the CDR3: TGTGCCAGCAAGCGGGGGGGCTTGACAGATACGCAGTATTTT. Amino acid sequence: CASKRGGLTDTQYF.

The rearrangement links TRBV15 to TRBJ1-2, with D tentatively TRBD1 (6 bases). Germline V gives CDR1 LNHNV, CDR2 YYDKDF (reference sequence). V lost 1 base, J lost 4 bases, and 22 bases lay in between. The CDR3 sequence is 18 residues long. CDR3 sequence (DNA): TGTGCCACCAGCAGAGGAACCTTTGGGGGGGCTGTAAGCTATGGCTACACCTTC. The encoded protein is CATSRGTFGGAVSYGYTF.